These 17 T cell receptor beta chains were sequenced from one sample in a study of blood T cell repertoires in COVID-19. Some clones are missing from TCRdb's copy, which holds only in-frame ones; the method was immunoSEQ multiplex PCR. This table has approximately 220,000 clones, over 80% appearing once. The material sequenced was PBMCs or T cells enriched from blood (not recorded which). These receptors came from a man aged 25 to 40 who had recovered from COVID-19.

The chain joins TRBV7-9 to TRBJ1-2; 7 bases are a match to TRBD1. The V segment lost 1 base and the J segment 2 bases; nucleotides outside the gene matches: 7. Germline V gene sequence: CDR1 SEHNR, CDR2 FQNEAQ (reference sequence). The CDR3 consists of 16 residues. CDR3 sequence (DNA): TGTGCCAGCAGCTTAGGCCAGGGGGAACGGAACTATGGCTACACCTTC. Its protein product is CASSLGQGERNYGYTF.

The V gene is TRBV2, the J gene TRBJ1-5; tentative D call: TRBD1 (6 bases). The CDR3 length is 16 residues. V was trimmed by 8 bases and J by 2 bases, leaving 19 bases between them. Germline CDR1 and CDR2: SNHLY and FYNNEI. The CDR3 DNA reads TGTGCCAGCCAGGGGAGGGTTTTGATCGGCAATCAGCCCCAGCATTTT. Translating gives CASQGRVLIGNQPQHF.

CDR3 loop: CASSLSLIPGRDEQYF. CDR3 coding DNA: TGTGCCAGCAGTTTATCGTTAATTCCCGGGAGGGACGAGCAGTACTTC. The rearrangement uses TRBV27 and TRBJ2-7, with 8 bases that match TRBD2. The CDR3 has 16 residues. Per germline, CDR1 MNHEY and CDR2 SMNVEV (reference sequence). With V trimmed by 0 bases and J by 5 bases, 9 bases remained unmatched.

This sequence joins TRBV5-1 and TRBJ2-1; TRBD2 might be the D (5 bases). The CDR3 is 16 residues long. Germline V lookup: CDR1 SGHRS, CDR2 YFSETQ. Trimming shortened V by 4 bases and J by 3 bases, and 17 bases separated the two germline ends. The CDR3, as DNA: TGCGCCAGCAGCGGGAGTATCCCCCTCAGCTACAATGAGCAGTTCTTC. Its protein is CASSGSIPLSYNEQFF.

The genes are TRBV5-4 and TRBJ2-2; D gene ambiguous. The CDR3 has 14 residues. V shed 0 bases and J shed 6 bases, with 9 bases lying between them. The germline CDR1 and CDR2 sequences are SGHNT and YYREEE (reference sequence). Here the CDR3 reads CASSLDFLAGELFF. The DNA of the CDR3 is TGTGCCAGCAGCTTGGATTTTCTAGCCGGGGAGCTGTTTTTT.

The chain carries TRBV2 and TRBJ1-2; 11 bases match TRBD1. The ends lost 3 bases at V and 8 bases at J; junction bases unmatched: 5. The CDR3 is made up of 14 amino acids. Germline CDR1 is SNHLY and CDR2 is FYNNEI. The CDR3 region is CASSERGQGGGYTF. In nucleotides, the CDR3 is TGTGCCAGCAGTGAGAGGGGACAGGGGGGAGGCTACACCTTC.

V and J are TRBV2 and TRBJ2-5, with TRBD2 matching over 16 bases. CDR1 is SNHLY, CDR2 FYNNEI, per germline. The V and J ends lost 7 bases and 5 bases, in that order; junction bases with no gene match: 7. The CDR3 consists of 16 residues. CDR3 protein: CASTPGLAGGQETQYF. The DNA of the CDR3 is TGTGCCAGCACCCCGGGACTAGCGGGGGGGCAGGAGACCCAGTACTTC. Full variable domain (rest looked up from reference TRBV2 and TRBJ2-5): EPEVTQTPSHQVTQMGQEVILRCVPISNHLYFYWYRQILGQKVEFLVSFYNNEISEKSEIFDDQFSVERPDGSNFTLKIRSTKLEDSAMYFCASTPGLAGGQETQYFGPGTRLLVL.

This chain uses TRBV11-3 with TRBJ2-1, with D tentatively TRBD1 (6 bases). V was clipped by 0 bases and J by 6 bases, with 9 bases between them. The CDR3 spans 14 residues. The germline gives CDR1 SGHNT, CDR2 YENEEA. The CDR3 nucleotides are TGTGCCAGCAGCTTAGAAGGACAGTTCAATGAGCAGTTCTTC. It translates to CASSLEGQFNEQFF.

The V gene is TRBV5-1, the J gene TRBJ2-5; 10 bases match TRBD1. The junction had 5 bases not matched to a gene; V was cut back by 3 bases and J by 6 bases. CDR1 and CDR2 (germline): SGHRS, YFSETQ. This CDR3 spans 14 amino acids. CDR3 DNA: TGCGCCAGCAGCTACGGGACAGGGGTGAAGACCCAGTACTTC. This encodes CASSYGTGVKTQYF.

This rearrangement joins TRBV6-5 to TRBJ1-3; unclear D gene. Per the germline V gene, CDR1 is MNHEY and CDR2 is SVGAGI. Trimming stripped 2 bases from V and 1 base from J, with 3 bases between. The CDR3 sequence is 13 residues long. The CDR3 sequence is CASSYRSGNTIYF. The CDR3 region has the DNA TGTGCCAGCAGTTACCGGTCTGGAAACACCATATATTTT.

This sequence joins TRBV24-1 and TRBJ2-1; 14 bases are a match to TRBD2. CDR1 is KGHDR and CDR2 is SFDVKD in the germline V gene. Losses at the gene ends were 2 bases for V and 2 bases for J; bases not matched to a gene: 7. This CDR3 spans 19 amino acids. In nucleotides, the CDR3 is TGTGCCACCAGTGATTCTCGGACTAGCGGGAGGCCCGCCTACAATGAGCAGTTCTTC. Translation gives CATSDSRTSGRPAYNEQFF.

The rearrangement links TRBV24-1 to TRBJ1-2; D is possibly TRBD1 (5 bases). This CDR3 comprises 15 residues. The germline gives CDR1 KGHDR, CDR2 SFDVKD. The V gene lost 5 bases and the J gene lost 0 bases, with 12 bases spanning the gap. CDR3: CATSAKDNSNYGYTF. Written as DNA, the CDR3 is TGTGCCACCAGTGCCAAGGACAATTCTAACTATGGCTACACCTTC.

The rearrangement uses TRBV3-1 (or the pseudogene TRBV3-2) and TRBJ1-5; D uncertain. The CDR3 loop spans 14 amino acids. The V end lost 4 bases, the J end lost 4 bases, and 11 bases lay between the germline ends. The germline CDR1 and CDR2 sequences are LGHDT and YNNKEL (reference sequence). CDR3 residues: CASSRAPINQPQHF. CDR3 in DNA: TGTGCCAGCAGCCGGGCCCCGATTAATCAGCCCCAGCATTTT.

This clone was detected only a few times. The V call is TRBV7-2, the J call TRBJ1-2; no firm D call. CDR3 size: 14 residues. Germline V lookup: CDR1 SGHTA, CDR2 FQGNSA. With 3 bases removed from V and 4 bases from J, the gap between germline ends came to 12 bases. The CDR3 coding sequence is TGTGCCAGCAGCTTCACCGGACTTACCTATGGCTACACCTTC. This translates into CASSFTGLTYGYTF.

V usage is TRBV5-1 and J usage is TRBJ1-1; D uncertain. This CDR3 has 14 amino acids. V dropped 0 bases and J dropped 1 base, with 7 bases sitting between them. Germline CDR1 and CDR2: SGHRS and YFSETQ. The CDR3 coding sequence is TGCGCCAGCAGCTTGGTCGGAGCGAACACTGAAGCTTTCTTT. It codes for CASSLVGANTEAFF.

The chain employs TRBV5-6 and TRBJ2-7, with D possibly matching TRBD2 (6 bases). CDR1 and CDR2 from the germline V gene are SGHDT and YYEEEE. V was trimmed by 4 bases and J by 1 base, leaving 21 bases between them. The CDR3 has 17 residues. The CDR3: CASSGVGWGGGSYEQYF. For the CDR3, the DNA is TGTGCCAGCAGCGGGGTTGGGTGGGGAGGCGGATCCTACGAGCAGTACTTC.

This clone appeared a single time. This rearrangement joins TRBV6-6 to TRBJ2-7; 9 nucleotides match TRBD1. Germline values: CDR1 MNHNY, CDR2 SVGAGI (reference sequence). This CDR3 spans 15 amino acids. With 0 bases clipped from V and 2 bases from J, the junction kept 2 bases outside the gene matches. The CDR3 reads CASSYSRDRAYEQYF. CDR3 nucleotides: TGTGCCAGCAGTTACTCTAGGGACAGGGCCTACGAGCAGTACTTC.